This passage covers 28 T cell receptor beta chains from one sample sequenced in a study of T-cell reconstitution after alpha-beta-depleted transplantation in children. Library preparation (for TCRbeta) was performed with unique molecular identifiers. A single record per CDR3 protein comes from TCRdb applying MiXCR to the PCR reads. Among under 300,000 distinct CDR3 sequences listed, 11% were seen once. Sequencing was performed on peripheral blood, taken 180 days after TCRalphabeta/CD19-depleted stem cell transplant. These receptors were taken from a male patient between 2 and 15 years old who had a stem cell transplant for chronic granulomatous disease, so the T cells may come from the graft donor.

This clonotype was seen at least ten times. V gene TRBV12-3 or TRBV12-4 combines with J gene TRBJ1-5, with D uncertain. Trimming pared 4 bases from V and 4 bases from J, leaving 20 bases between. The CDR3 contains 17 residues. The CDR3 region is CASSSYLLSSLNQPQHF. In DNA, the CDR3 is TGTGCCAGCAGTTCCTATTTATTATCGTCCCTAAATCAGCCCCAGCATTTT.

This clonotype was counted many times. The chain carries TRBV27 and TRBJ2-7; 11 bases fit TRBD1. The CDR3 extends over 14 amino acids. J gave up 3 bases and V 6 bases, and 4 bases lay outside the gene matches. Germline V gene sequence: CDR1 MNHEY, CDR2 SMNVEV (reference sequence). For the CDR3, the DNA is TGTGCCAGCAGCACCGGGACAGGGGGCTACGAGCAGTACTTC. Its translation is CASSTGTGGYEQYF.

The table lists this clonotype with many counts. This sequence joins TRBV7-2 and TRBJ1-2; the match to TRBD1 covers 8 bases. V was clipped by 0 bases and J by 9 bases; unmatched bases: 12. The CDR3 covers 16 residues. The germline CDR1 and CDR2 sequences are SGHTA and FQGNSA. The CDR3: CASSLALGTGIFSYTF. CDR3 coding DNA: TGTGCCAGCAGCTTAGCCTTGGGGACAGGAATTTTTAGCTACACCTTC.

Regarding this clonotype: This could be a read error, since a much larger clone is one nucleotide away. The CDR3 carries no conserved terminal phenylalanine or tryptophan, so it likely arises from a read error. The CDR3, as DNA: TGTGCCAGCAGTCCCCGCCCGCGGACAGGGTTAAGCTCTGGGGCCAACGTCCTGACTCTC. Translation: CASSPRPRTGLSSGANVLTL. The J gene is TRBJ2-6, the V gene TRBV12-3 or TRBV12-4, with 8 bases fitting TRBD1. This CDR3 region has 20 residues. V dropped 5 bases and J dropped 0; count of bases not matched to a gene: 15.

This chain links TRBV18 with TRBJ2-4; no reliable D call. Trimming cost V 2 bases and J 0 bases, with 8 bases left between them. The CDR3 is 15 residues long. CDR1 is KGHSH and CDR2 is LQKENI in the germline V gene. Written as DNA, the CDR3 is TGTGCCAGCTCACCAGCACGATCAGCCAAAAACATTCAGTACTTC. Its translation is CASSPARSAKNIQYF. The full variable domain, in which reference TRBV18 and TRBJ2-4 provide the parts outside the CDR3, is NAGVMQNPRHLVRRRGQEARLRCSPMKGHSHVYWYRQLPEEGLKFMVYLQKENIIDESGMPKERFSAEFPKEGPSILRIQQVVRGDSAAYFCASSPARSAKNIQYFGAGTRLSVL.

Many counts were recorded for this clonotype. The gene calls are TRBV11-2 and TRBJ2-5, with D unclear. Germline CDR1 and CDR2: SGHAT and FQNNGV. This CDR3 contains 13 residues. Trimming removed 1 base from V and 6 bases from J, with 9 bases in between. The CDR3 nucleotides are TGTGCCAGCAGCTTAGGACTTTGGAAGACCCAGTACTTC. This codes for CASSLGLWKTQYF.

This clonotype was picked up many times. This chain joins TRBV20-1 and TRBJ2-3; D gene uncertain. The CDR3 totals 14 residues. The ends were cut back, 3 bases at V and 2 bases at J, with 12 bases in the middle. Germline V CDR1 and CDR2: DFQATT, SNEGSKA (reference sequence). The CDR3, as DNA: TGCAGTGCTAGTGGCTTTTCAGCCACAGATACGCAGTATTTT. Translating it yields CSASGFSATDTQYF.

This clonotype was observed at least ten times. The V call is TRBV18, the J call TRBJ1-2; the D gene is possibly TRBD1 (5 bases). Germline CDR1 reads KGHSH; CDR2 reads LQKENI. The CDR3 has 14 amino acids. The V and J ends lost 3 bases and 2 bases respectively, with 10 bases between them. CDR3 region: CASSPRDFNYGYTF. In DNA form, the CDR3 reads TGTGCCAGCTCACCGCGGGACTTCAACTATGGCTACACCTTC.

This clonotype was seen at least ten times. The V gene is TRBV19, the J gene TRBJ2-2; unclear D gene. Trimming stripped 7 bases from V and 8 bases from J, with 14 bases between. The CDR3 loop spans 13 amino acids. The germline gives CDR1 LNHDA, CDR2 SQIVND (reference sequence). The CDR3 coding sequence is TGTGCCAGTACCTATATACCCTTTGGGGAGCTGTTTTTT. It translates to CASTYIPFGELFF.

This clonotype came up many times. The chain uses TRBV29-1 and TRBJ1-1; perhaps TRBD1 as D (5 bases). Germline loops: CDR1 SQVTM, CDR2 ANQGSEA. There are 13 residues in the CDR3. V dropped 8 bases and J dropped 0 bases, with 13 bases sitting between them. Here the CDR3 reads CSFRDGLNTEAFF. CDR3 DNA sequence: TGCAGCTTCCGGGACGGCTTGAACACTGAAGCTTTCTTT.

The chain combines TRBV11-2 with TRBJ2-3; 12 bases map to TRBD2. Germline V CDR1 and CDR2: SGHAT, FQNNGV. CDR3 length equals 18 residues. V lost 4 bases to trimming and J lost 2 bases; unmatched junction nucleotides: 10. The CDR3: CASSSLTSGGVLTDTQYF. For the CDR3, the DNA is TGTGCCAGCAGCTCACTGACTAGCGGGGGAGTCCTCACAGATACGCAGTATTTT.

This sequence joins TRBV20-1 and TRBJ2-4, with 16 bases that match TRBD2. The CDR3 contains 18 residues. Losses at the gene ends were 7 bases for V and 0 bases for J; bases not matched to a gene: 9. Germline-derived CDR1 and CDR2 are DFQATT and SNEGSKA (reference sequence). The CDR3 nucleotides read TGCAGTGTCAAACCGGGACTAGCGGGAGGGAGAGCCAAAAACATTCAGTACTTC. This codes for CSVKPGLAGGRAKNIQYF.

For this clonotype: It may be a read error: a sequence one base away is much more abundant. V usage is TRBV20-1 and J usage is TRBJ1-5; maybe TRBD1 (6 bases). The CDR3 sequence is 16 residues long. Germline lookup yields CDR1 DFQATT and CDR2 SNEGSKA (reference sequence). For the CDR3, the DNA is TGCAGTCCTAGAGTTTCATTCGGGGGCAGAGCTCAGCCCCAGCATTTT. Translation gives CSPRVSFGGRAQPQHF.

This clonotype has a count of ten or more. V usage is TRBV12-3 or TRBV12-4 and J usage is TRBJ2-1, with D hard to call. Trimming stripped 1 base from V and 11 bases from J, with 6 bases between. The CDR3 contains 11 residues. In nucleotides, the CDR3 is TGTGCCAGCAGTTTAGGGGCGCAGCAGTTCTTC. Protein product: CASSLGAQQFF.

This clonotype was found many times. The CDR3 coding sequence is TGTGCCAGCAGCACAGGACCTCCTGCCTACAATGAGCAGTTCTTC. Amino acids: CASSTGPPAYNEQFF. V is TRBV7-3 and J is TRBJ2-1; D is possibly TRBD1 (5 bases). This CDR3 has 15 residues. The germline CDR1 and CDR2 sequences are SGHTA and FQGTGA. V was cut by 5 bases and J by 2 bases, with 13 bases left in between.

This clonotype was counted many times. V is TRBV12-3 or TRBV12-4 and J is TRBJ1-2; TRBD1 is a possible D gene (5 bases). V lost 5 bases and J lost 9, with 16 bases in between. The CDR3 has 13 amino acids. This CDR3 reads CASSPPRVGSYTF. The DNA for the CDR3 is TGTGCCAGCAGTCCACCCAGGGTTGGAAGCTACACCTTC.

This clonotype has at least ten counts. V usage is TRBV5-5 and J usage is TRBJ2-7; D remains unclear. The germline V and J ends were trimmed by 4 bases and 8 bases, with 19 bases remaining between them. CDR1 and CDR2 (germline): SGHKS, YYEKEE (reference sequence). This CDR3 is 14 amino acids long. The CDR3: CASSLGELRQQQYF. CDR3 coding DNA: TGTGCCAGCAGCCTTGGAGAATTGCGACAACAGCAGTACTTC.

This clonotype was found many times. The gene calls are TRBV4-3 and TRBJ1-1; no clear D. The CDR3 contains 15 residues. CDR1 is LGHNA, CDR2 YSLEER, per germline. V was pared by 0 bases and J by 0 bases, with 8 bases between. CDR3 in amino acids: CASSQERGLNTEAFF. DNA of the CDR3: TGCGCCAGCAGCCAAGAGCGCGGCCTGAACACTGAAGCTTTCTTT.

This clonotype was counted many times. The rearrangement links TRBV28 to TRBJ1-1, with D unclear. The CDR3 loop spans 13 amino acids. V lost 5 bases, J lost 8 bases, and 15 bases lay in between. Per the germline V gene, CDR1 is MDHEN and CDR2 is SYDVKM. DNA of the CDR3: TGTGCCAGCAGTCCCATCGTTGGCCGAGAAGCTTTCTTT. Translating it yields CASSPIVGREAFF.

This clonotype was counted many times. This rearrangement joins TRBV18 to TRBJ1-1, with D tentatively TRBD1 (5 bases). V was cut by 6 bases and J by 1 base, with 12 bases left in between. The length of the CDR3 is 14 residues. Germline V CDR1 and CDR2: KGHSH, LQKENI. The CDR3 reads CASSSGGGNTEAFF. For the CDR3, the DNA is TGTGCCAGCTCCTCCGGGGGGGGGAACACTGAAGCTTTCTTT. Together with reference TRBV18 and TRBJ1-1, the CDR3 gives the full variable domain: NAGVMQNPRHLVRRRGQEARLRCSPMKGHSHVYWYRQLPEEGLKFMVYLQKENIIDESGMPKERFSAEFPKEGPSILRIQQVVRGDSAAYFCASSSGGGNTEAFFGQGTRLTVV.

This clonotype is judged medium-sized (0.01 to 0.1%). The J gene is TRBJ2-7, the V gene TRBV27; 9 bases line up with TRBD2. CDR3 size: 15 residues. V gave up 7 bases and J gave up 5 bases; unmatched junction bases: 12. Germline CDR1 MNHEY, CDR2 SMNVEV (reference sequence). The CDR3 nucleotides read TGTGCCAGCAAGGTCTGGAGCGGGAGGATGAACGAGCAGTACTTC. Protein product: CASKVWSGRMNEQYF.

This clonotype appeared many times. The rearrangement links TRBV5-1 to TRBJ2-3, with D unresolved. Germline assignment: CDR1 SGHRS and CDR2 YFSETQ. V was pared by 3 bases and J by 2 bases, with 4 bases between. The CDR3 loop spans 12 amino acids. The CDR3 nucleotides are TGCGCCAGCAGCTCGTACACAGATACGCAGTATTTT. It yields the protein CASSSYTDTQYF.

This clonotype was counted at least ten times. The genes are TRBV7-9 and TRBJ2-2; a weak D match, TRBD2 (6 bases). CDR1 and CDR2 from the germline V gene are SEHNR and FQNEAQ (reference sequence). V was cut by 5 bases and J by 4 bases, with 20 bases left in between. CDR3 length: 17 amino acids. The CDR3 DNA reads as TGTGCCAGCAGCGGACATAAGGAGGGCCGGGCCACCGGGGAGCTGTTTTTT. Protein product: CASSGHKEGRATGELFF.

This clonotype was seen ten or more times. J is TRBJ2-7 and V is TRBV5-1; the D is unclear. The ends were cut back, 2 bases at V and 2 bases at J, with 5 bases in the middle. CDR3 length: 12 amino acids. Germline V gene lookup returns CDR1 SGHRS and CDR2 YFSETQ. In DNA form, the CDR3 reads TGCGCCAGCAGCTTTGGTACCTACGAGCAGTACTTC. Translating gives CASSFGTYEQYF.

This clonotype was counted ten times or more. The chain links TRBV20-1 to TRBJ2-1; a possible D gene is TRBD2 (5 bases). CDR1 and CDR2 (germline): DFQATT, SNEGSKA (reference sequence). The CDR3 covers 14 residues. The CDR3 bases are TGCATCCTATATCACGGGGTTGTCTACAATGAGCAGTTCTTC. Translating gives CILYHGVVYNEQFF.

This clonotype occurred many times. This rearrangement joins TRBV20-1 to TRBJ2-1, with TRBD2 matching 14 bases. The V gene end was trimmed by 1 base and the J gene end by 5 bases; junction bases not matched to a gene: 1. Germline-derived CDR1 and CDR2 are DFQATT and SNEGSKA (reference sequence). The CDR3 consists of 15 residues. The CDR3 loop reads CSARGLAGGNNEQFF. The CDR3, as DNA: TGCAGTGCTAGAGGACTAGCGGGGGGGAACAATGAGCAGTTCTTC.

This clonotype was counted between two and nine times. The rearrangement joins TRBV20-1 to TRBJ2-2, with TRBD2 matching 8 bases. Germline V lookup: CDR1 DFQATT, CDR2 SNEGSKA (reference sequence). This CDR3 is 15 amino acids long. V dropped 1 base and J dropped 3; count of bases not matched to a gene: 4. The CDR3 spells CSARGSGTDTGELFF. The CDR3 region has the DNA TGCAGTGCTAGAGGTAGCGGGACCGACACCGGGGAGCTGTTTTTT.

Turning to this clonotype: A much bigger clone sits one base away, suggesting this may be a read error. The gene calls are TRBV7-8 and TRBJ1-5; the D gene is possibly TRBD1 (6 bases). The CDR3 sequence is 15 residues long. Germline CDR1 and CDR2: SGHVS and FQNEAQ. Trimming shortened V by 4 bases and J by 0 bases, and 10 bases separated the two germline ends. This CDR3 is CASSSAGVSNQPQHF. CDR3 nucleotides: TGTGCCAGCAGCTCAGCAGGGGTTAGCAATCAGCCCCAGCATTTT.